A single sample is the source of the 15 T cell receptor beta chains below, sequenced in a study of CD8 T cells in ankylosing spondylitis (TCRdb year 2017). Library preparation was by 5' RACE. Sequencing relied on an Illumina HiSeq 2500. TCRdb applied fastp at Q25 and MiXCR to the public reads, then kept only in-frame beta chains. Rows with one shared CDR3 protein collapse into an entry with the most common genes and DNA. The sample table shows 250,000 to 350,000 distinct CDR3 sequences, and 15% to 25% are seen once. The top ten constitute 7.8% of the sample. The material sequenced was blood, either unsorted or a sorted T cell fraction (not recorded which). Receptor source: a male donor with ankylosing spondylitis or in good health (not recorded which).

The chain uses TRBV5-1 and TRBJ1-1; 9 positions match TRBD1. This CDR3 is 13 amino acids long. Germline CDR1 is SGHRS and CDR2 is YFSETQ. V lost 4 bases and J lost 6; bases outside the gene matches: 4. CDR3 sequence: CASSGTGLPEAFF. CDR3 DNA sequence: TGCGCCAGCAGCGGGACAGGGTTACCTGAAGCTTTCTTT. Filled out from reference TRBV5-1 and TRBJ1-1, the complete variable domain reads KAGVTQTPRYLIKTRGQQVTLSCSPISGHRSVSWYQQTPGQGLQFLFEYFSETQRNKGNFPGRFSGRQFSNSRSEMNVSTLELGDSALYLCASSGTGLPEAFFGQGTRLTVV.

This clonotype was seen a few times. The chain couples TRBV5-6 to TRBJ1-3; weak D call: TRBD1 (6 bases). Trimming cost V 2 bases and J 1 base, with 16 bases left between them. Germline CDR1 SGHDT, CDR2 YYEEEE. The CDR3 is 17 amino acids. CDR3 residues: CASSFRGQPVSGNTIYF. The CDR3 DNA follows: TGTGCCAGCAGCTTTAGGGGACAACCAGTTTCTGGAAACACCATATATTTT.

V usage is TRBV18 and J usage is TRBJ1-3; maybe TRBD1 (5 bases). CDR3 length: 15 residues. V was shortened by 3 bases and J by 0 bases, with 9 bases between the two germline ends. The germline V gene has CDR1 KGHSH and CDR2 LQKENI. CDR3 nucleotides: TGTGCCAGCTCACCGGTCGGGGCCTCTGGAAACACCATATATTTT. Translation gives CASSPVGASGNTIYF. The whole variable domain, remainder taken from reference TRBV18 and TRBJ1-3, is NAGVMQNPRHLVRRRGQEARLRCSPMKGHSHVYWYRQLPEEGLKFMVYLQKENIIDESGMPKERFSAEFPKEGPSILRIQQVVRGDSAAYFCASSPVGASGNTIYFGEGSWLTVV.

This clonotype was found a few times. The rearrangement uses TRBV29-1 and TRBJ1-3, with 7 bases that match TRBD1. CDR1 and CDR2 (germline): SQVTM, ANQGSEA. The CDR3 spans 13 residues. With V trimmed by 5 bases and J by 4 bases, 5 bases remained unmatched. The CDR3 DNA follows: TGCAGCGTTACGACAGGGCTCGGAAACACCATATATTTT. Translating it yields CSVTTGLGNTIYF.

This clonotype was seen at least ten times. This chain links TRBV6-1 with TRBJ1-1, with D maybe TRBD1 (5 bases). CDR1 is MNHNS, CDR2 SASEGT, per germline. The CDR3 has 15 amino acids. With 3 bases removed from V and 1 base from J, the gap between germline ends came to 12 bases. Here the CDR3 reads CASSELRVRNTEAFF. DNA for the CDR3: TGTGCCAGCAGTGAGCTCAGGGTAAGGAACACTGAAGCTTTCTTT.

This clonotype was counted many times. The V and J genes are TRBV12-3 or TRBV12-4 and TRBJ1-3; perhaps TRBD1 as D (5 bases). This CDR3 is 16 amino acids long. Trimming removed 8 bases from V and 0 bases from J, with 17 bases in between. The CDR3 loop reads CASREGWGRSGNTIYF. The CDR3 nucleotides read TGTGCCAGCCGAGAAGGATGGGGCCGCTCTGGAAACACCATATATTTT.

In this sample, this clonotype turned up a few times. The chain couples TRBV28 to TRBJ2-1, with D tentatively TRBD2 (6 bases). The CDR3 extends over 13 amino acids. Germline V CDR1 and CDR2: MDHEN, SYDVKM. Trimming stripped 4 bases from V and 9 bases from J, with 13 bases between. The CDR3: CASSSRLGPEQFF. The CDR3 bases are TGTGCCAGCAGTTCGCGACTAGGACCTGAGCAGTTCTTC.

The rearrangement links TRBV12-3 or TRBV12-4 to TRBJ2-7; a possible D gene is TRBD1 (5 bases). The CDR3 contains 13 residues. Trimming took 5 bases from V and 6 from J, leaving 14 bases between them. The CDR3 DNA follows: TGTGCCAGCAGTCCCGTGGGGCAAACCGAGCAGTACGTC. The encoded protein is CASSPVGQTEQYV.

This clonotype is a singleton in its sample. This chain connects TRBV24-1 to TRBJ2-1; 8 nucleotides match TRBD1. The V and J ends lost 4 bases and 12 bases, in that order; junction bases with no gene match: 13. Germline V gene data show CDR1 as KGHDR and CDR2 as SFDVKD. The CDR3 loop spans 15 amino acids. As DNA, the CDR3 is TGTGCCACCAGTGACTCTCGGACAGGGCAGAACGGGCAGTTCTTC. This gives the protein CATSDSRTGQNGQFF.

This clonotype was picked up many times. The V and J genes are TRBV6-1 and TRBJ1-6; 12 bases map to TRBD1. From germline, CDR1 is MNHNS and CDR2 SASEGT. This CDR3 contains 17 residues. Trimming took 6 bases from V and 10 from J; bases not matched to a gene: 13. The CDR3 DNA follows: TGTGCCAGCAGCCGTCCCGGGACAGGGGGCCAGGGGTCACCCCTCCACTTT. Amino acid sequence: CASSRPGTGGQGSPLHF.

The V and J genes are TRBV18 and TRBJ2-3; D ambiguous. The germline V and J ends were trimmed by 3 bases and 5 bases, with 6 bases remaining between them. Looked up from germline, CDR1 is KGHSH and CDR2 is LQKENI. The CDR3 spans 12 residues. CDR3 amino acids: CASSPGRDTQYF. Here the CDR3 DNA reads TGTGCCAGCTCACCTGGCCGAGATACGCAGTATTTT.

This clonotype was counted only a few times. The V call is TRBV29-1, the J call TRBJ1-3, with D unresolved. V was shortened by 2 bases and J by 0 bases, with 8 bases between the two germline ends. The CDR3 runs 14 residues. CDR1 and CDR2 from the germline V gene are SQVTM and ANQGSEA. CDR3 DNA: TGCAGCGTTGAAACGGGAATCTCTGGAAACACCATATATTTT. This codes for CSVETGISGNTIYF.

This clonotype has a handful of counts. J is TRBJ1-2 and V is TRBV5-1; D is possibly TRBD1 (5 bases). The V end lost 0 bases, the J end lost 5 bases, and 11 bases lay between the germline ends. Germline lookup yields CDR1 SGHRS and CDR2 YFSETQ. The length of the CDR3 is 14 residues. The CDR3 coding sequence is TGCGCCAGCAGCTTGGGAGGGGTTCGGTATGGCTACACCTTC. The encoded protein is CASSLGGVRYGYTF.

A few counts support this clonotype. The CDR3 loop is CASSEAHGGPYEQYV. CDR3 nucleotides: TGTGCCAGCAGTGAAGCGCATGGGGGACCCTACGAGCAGTACGTC. This sequence joins TRBV2 and TRBJ2-7; TRBD1 or TRBD2 may be the D gene (5 bases each). The CDR3 runs to 15 residues. Looked up from germline, CDR1 is SNHLY and CDR2 is FYNNEI. V lost 0 bases to trimming and J lost 2 bases, with 11 bases between them.

This clonotype was counted a few times. The rearrangement links TRBV10-3 to TRBJ2-1; tentatively, D is TRBD1 or TRBD2 (5 bases each). V was shortened by 3 bases and J by 0 bases, with 15 bases between the two germline ends. There are 17 residues in the CDR3. From germline, CDR1 is ENHRY and CDR2 SYGVKD. The CDR3 region is CAISDPDPGLSYNEQFF. In nucleotides, the CDR3 is TGTGCCATCAGTGATCCCGATCCGGGGCTCTCCTACAATGAGCAGTTCTTC.